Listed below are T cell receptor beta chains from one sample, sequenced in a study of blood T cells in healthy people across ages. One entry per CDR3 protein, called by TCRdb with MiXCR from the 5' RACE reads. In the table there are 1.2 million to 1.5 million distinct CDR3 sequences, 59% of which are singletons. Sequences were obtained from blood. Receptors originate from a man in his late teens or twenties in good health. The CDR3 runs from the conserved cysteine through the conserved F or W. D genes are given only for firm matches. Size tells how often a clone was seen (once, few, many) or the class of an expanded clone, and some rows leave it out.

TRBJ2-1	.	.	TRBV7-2	CASSPTSPEQFF	TGTGCCAGCAGCCCAACGAGCCCTGAGCAGTTCTTC
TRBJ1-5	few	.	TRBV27	CASSLGTGDSNQPQHF	TGTGCCAGCAGTTTAGGCACTGGGGACTCCAATCAGCCCCAGCATTTT
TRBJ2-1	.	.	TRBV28	CASRGDEAHEQFF	TGTGCCAGCAGGGGCGACGAGGCCCATGAGCAGTTCTTC
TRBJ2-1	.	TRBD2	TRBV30	CAWRTGLADNEQFF	TGTGCCTGGAGGACAGGACTAGCTGACAATGAGCAGTTCTTC
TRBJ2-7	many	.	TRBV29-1	CSVAGTEQYF	TGCAGCGTCGCCGGGACTGAGCAGTACTTC
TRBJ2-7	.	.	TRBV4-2	CASSQPRMGDEQYF	TGTGCCAGCAGCCAACCAAGGATGGGGGACGAGCAGTACTTC
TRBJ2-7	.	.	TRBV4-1	CASSQGFPAGISSYEQYF	TGCGCCAGCAGCCAAGGTTTCCCCGCAGGAATAAGCTCCTACGAGCAGTACTTC
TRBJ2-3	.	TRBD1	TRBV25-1	CATGQGLGSTDTQYF	TGTGCCACCGGACAGGGTCTAGGTTCTACAGATACGCAGTATTTT
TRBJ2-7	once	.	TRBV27	CASSYKGNYEQYF	TGTGCCAGCTCTTATAAGGGTAACTACGAGCAGTACTTC
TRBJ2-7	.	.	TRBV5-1	CASSLGVGTTYEQYF	TGCGCCAGCAGCTTGGGTGTGGGAACCACCTACGAGCAGTACTTC
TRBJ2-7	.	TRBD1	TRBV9	CASSTGTGFANEQYF	TGTGCCAGCAGCACCGGGACAGGGTTCGCCAATGAGCAGTACTTC
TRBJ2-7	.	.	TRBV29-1	CSAVAIDYNEQYF	TGCAGCGCAGTCGCGATTGATTACAATGAGCAGTACTTC
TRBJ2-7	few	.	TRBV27	CASSPGLLPHEQYF	TGTGCCAGCAGTCCCGGCCTTCTTCCCCACGAGCAGTACTTC
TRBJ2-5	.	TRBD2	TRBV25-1	CASSVSGSLEAQYF	TGTGCCAGCAGTGTAAGCGGGAGTTTGGAGGCCCAGTACTTC
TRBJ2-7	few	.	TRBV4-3	CASSPARGYEQYF	TGCGCCAGCAGCCCAGCCAGGGGTTACGAGCAGTACTTC
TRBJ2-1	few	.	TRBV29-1	CSVEDWDPSGNEQFF	TGCAGCGTTGAAGATTGGGACCCCTCCGGCAATGAGCAGTTCTTC
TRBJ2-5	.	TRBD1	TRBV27	CASRSVDRGQETQYF	TGTGCCAGCAGATCCGTCGACAGGGGGCAAGAGACCCAGTACTTC
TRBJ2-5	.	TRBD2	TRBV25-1	CASSEGLAIQETQYF	TGTGCCAGCAGTGAGGGACTAGCAATACAAGAGACCCAGTACTTC
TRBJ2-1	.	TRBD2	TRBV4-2	CASSQVGRGGYNEQFF	TGTGCCAGCAGCCAAGTAGGTCGGGGGGGCTACAATGAGCAGTTCTTC
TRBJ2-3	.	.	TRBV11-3	CASSLAQPTDTQYF	TGTGCCAGCAGCTTAGCTCAACCCACAGATACGCAGTATTTT
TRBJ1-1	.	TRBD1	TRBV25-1	CASSKTGLGDTEAFF	TGTGCCAGCAGTAAGACAGGGTTAGGCGACACTGAAGCTTTCTTT
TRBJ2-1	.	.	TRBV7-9	CASNQGPSRVNEQFF	TGTGCCAGCAACCAAGGGCCTTCGCGGGTCAATGAGCAGTTCTTC
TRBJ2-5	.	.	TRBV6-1	CASSEYGSRFGWTQYF	TGTGCCAGCAGTGAATACGGGTCTAGGTTCGGTTGGACCCAGTACTTC
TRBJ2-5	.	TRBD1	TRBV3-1	CASSRERDRGLKETQYF	TGTGCCAGCAGCCGTGAGAGGGACAGGGGTCTGAAAGAGACCCAGTATTTC
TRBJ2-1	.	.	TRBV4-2	CASSQEGAKTNEQFF	TGTGCCAGCAGCCAAGAAGGGGCCAAGACCAATGAGCAGTTCTTC
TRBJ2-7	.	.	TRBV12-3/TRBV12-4	CASRKTGIHEQYF	TGTGCCAGCAGAAAGACAGGTATCCACGAGCAGTACTTC
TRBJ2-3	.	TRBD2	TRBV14	CASSQDGGGRAGDTQYF	TGTGCCAGCAGCCAAGATGGAGGCGGGAGGGCCGGAGATACGCAGTATTTT
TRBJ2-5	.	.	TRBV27	CASSNGYGETQYF	TGTGCCAGCAGTAATGGATACGGGGAGACCCAGTACTTC
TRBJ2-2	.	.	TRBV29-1	CSGYFGPGELFF	TGCAGCGGCTACTTCGGTCCCGGGGAGCTGTTTTTT
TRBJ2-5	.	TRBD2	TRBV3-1	CASSQRAGVETQYF	TGTGCCAGCAGCCAGAGGGCGGGGGTGGAGACCCAGTACTTC
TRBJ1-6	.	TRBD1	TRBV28	CAADREFSPLHF	TGTGCTGCCGACAGGGAATTCTCACCCCTCCACTTT